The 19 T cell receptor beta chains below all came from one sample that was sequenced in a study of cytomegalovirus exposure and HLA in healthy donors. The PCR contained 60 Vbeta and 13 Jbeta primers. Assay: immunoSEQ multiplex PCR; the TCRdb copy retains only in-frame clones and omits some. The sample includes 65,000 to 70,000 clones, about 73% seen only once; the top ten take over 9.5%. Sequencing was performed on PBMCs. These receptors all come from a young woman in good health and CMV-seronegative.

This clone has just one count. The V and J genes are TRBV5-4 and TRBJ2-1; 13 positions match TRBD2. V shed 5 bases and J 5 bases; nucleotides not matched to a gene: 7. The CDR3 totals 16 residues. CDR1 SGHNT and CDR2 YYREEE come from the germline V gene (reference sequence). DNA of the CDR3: TGTGCCAGCAGGCGTGGGACTAGCGGGACACACAATGAGCAGTTCTTC. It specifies CASRRGTSGTHNEQFF.

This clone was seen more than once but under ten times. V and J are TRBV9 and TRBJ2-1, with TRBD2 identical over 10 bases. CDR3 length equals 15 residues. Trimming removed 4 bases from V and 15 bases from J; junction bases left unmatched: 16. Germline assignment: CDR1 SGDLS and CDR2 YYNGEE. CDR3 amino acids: CASSPTAGGPDGRFF. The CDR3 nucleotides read TGTGCCAGCAGCCCCACAGCGGGGGGGCCTGATGGCCGGTTCTTC.

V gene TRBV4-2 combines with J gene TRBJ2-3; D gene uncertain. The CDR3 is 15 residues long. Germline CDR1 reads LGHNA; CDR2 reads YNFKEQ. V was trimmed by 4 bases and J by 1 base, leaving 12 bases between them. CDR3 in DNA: TGTGCCAGCAGCCGAACACTAATGGGCACAGATACGCAGTATTTT. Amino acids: CASSRTLMGTDTQYF.

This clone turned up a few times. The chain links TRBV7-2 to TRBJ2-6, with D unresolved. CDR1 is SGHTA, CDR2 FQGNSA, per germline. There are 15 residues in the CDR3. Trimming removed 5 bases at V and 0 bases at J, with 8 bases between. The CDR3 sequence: CASSTRHSGANVLTF. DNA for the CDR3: TGTGCCAGCAGCACCCGACACTCTGGGGCCAACGTCCTGACTTTC.

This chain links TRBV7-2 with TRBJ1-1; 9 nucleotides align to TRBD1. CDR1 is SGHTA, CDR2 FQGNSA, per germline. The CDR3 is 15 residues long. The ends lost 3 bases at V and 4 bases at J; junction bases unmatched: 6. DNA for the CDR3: TGTGCCAGCAGCTTCAACAGGGGGCGTCGCACTGAAGCTTTCTTT. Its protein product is CASSFNRGRRTEAFF.

The CDR3 spells CASSWQGRVYEQYF. The CDR3 region has the DNA TGTGCCAGCAGTTGGCAGGGCAGAGTTTACGAGCAGTACTTC. The chain has TRBV27 and TRBJ2-7; maybe TRBD1 (5 bases). The V and J ends lost 4 bases and 4 bases respectively, with 14 bases between them. The CDR3 totals 14 residues. Germline CDR1 MNHEY, CDR2 SMNVEV (reference sequence).

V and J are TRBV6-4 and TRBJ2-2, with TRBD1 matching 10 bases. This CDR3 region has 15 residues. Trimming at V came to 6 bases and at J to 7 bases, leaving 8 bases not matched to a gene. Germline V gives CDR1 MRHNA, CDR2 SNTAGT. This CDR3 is CASRGTGDSSGELFF. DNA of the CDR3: TGTGCCAGCAGAGGGACAGGGGACAGCAGCGGGGAGCTGTTTTTT.

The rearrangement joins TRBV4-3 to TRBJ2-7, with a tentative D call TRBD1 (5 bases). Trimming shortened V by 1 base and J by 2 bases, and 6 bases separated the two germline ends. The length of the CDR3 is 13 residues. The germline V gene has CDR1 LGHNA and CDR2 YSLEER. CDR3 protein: CASSQGQTYEQYF. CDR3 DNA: TGCGCCAGCAGCCAAGGACAGACCTACGAGCAGTACTTC.

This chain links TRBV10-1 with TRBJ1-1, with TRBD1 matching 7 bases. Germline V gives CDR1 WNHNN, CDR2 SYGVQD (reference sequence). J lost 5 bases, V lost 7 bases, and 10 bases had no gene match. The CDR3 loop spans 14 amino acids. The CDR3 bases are TGCGCCAGCACCTTTGGACAGGAGCGGACTGAAGCTTTCTTT. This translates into CASTFGQERTEAFF.

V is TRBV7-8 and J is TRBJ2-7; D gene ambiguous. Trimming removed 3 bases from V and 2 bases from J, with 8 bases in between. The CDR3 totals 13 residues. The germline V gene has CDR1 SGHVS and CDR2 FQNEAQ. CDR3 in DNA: TGTGCCAGCAGCTTTTTAAACACCTACGAGCAGTACTTC. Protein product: CASSFLNTYEQYF. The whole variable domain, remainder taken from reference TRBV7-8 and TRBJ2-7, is GAGVSQSPRYKVAKRGQDVALRCDPISGHVSLFWYQQALGQGPEFLTYFQNEAQLDKSGLPSDRFFAERPEGSVSTLKIQRTQQEDSAVYLCASSFLNTYEQYFGPGTRLTVT.

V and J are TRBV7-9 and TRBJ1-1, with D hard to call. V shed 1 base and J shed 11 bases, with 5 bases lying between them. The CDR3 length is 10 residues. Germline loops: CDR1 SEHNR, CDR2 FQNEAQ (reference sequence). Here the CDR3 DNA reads TGTGCCAGCAGCTTAGTCGGGGCTTTCTTT. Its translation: CASSLVGAFF.

The CDR3, as DNA: TGCGCCAGCAGGTCCGCAGGTGCGACCGGGAAAAACTATGGCTACACCTTC. It translates to CASRSAGATGKNYGYTF. The rearrangement links TRBV4-1 to TRBJ1-2, with unresolved D. Germline CDR1 and CDR2: MGHRA and YSYEKL. Deletions cut 6 bases from V and 2 bases from J, with 22 bases between. The CDR3 extends over 17 amino acids.

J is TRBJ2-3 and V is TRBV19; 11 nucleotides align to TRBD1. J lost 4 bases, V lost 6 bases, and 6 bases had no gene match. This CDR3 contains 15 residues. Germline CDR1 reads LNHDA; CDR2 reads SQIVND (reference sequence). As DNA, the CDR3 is TGTGCCAGTAGCGGTGGGGACAGGGGGTCAGATACGCAGTATTTT. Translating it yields CASSGGDRGSDTQYF.

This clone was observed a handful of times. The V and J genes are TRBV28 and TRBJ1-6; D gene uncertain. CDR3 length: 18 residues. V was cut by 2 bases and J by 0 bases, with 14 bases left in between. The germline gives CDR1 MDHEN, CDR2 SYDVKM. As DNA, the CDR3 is TGTGCCAGCAGTTTAAGTCTTTCCGCTAGCTCCTATAATTCACCCCTCCACTTT. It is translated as CASSLSLSASSYNSPLHF. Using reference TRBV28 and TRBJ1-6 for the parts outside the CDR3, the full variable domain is DVKVTQSSRYLVKRTGEKVFLECVQDMDHENMFWYRQDPGLGLRLIYFSYDVKMKEKGDIPEGYSVSREKKERFSLILESASTNQTSMYLCASSLSLSASSYNSPLHFGNGTRLTVT.

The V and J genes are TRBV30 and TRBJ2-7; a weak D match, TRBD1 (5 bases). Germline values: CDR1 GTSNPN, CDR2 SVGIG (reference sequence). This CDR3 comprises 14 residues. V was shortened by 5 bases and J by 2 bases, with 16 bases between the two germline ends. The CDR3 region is CAWGAQAGTYEQYF. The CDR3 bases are TGTGCCTGGGGGGCACAGGCTGGCACCTACGAGCAGTACTTC.

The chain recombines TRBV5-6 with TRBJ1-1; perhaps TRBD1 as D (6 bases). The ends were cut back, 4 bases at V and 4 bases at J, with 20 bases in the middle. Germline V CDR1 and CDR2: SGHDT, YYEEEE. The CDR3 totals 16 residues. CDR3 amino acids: CASSPTKWIRGTEAFF. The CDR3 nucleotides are TGTGCCAGCAGCCCCACAAAGTGGATCAGGGGCACTGAAGCTTTCTTT. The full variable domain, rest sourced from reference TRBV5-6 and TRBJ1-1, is DAGVTQSPTHLIKTRGQQVTLRCSPKSGHDTVSWYQQALGQGPQFIFQYYEEEERQRGNFPDRFSGHQFPNYSSELNVNALLLGDSALYLCASSPTKWIRGTEAFFGQGTRLTVV.

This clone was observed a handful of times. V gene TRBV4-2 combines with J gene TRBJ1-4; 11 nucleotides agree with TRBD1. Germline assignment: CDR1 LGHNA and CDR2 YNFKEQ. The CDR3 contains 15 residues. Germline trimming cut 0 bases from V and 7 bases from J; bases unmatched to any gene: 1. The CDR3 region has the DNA TGTGCCAGCAGCCAAGATGGACAGGGGGCTGAAAAACTGTTTTTT. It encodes CASSQDGQGAEKLFF.

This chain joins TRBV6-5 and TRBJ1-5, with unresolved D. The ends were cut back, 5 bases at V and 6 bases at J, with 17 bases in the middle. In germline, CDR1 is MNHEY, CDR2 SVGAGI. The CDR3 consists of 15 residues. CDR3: CASSRSRGWGQPQHF. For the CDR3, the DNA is TGTGCCAGCAGTAGATCACGAGGGTGGGGTCAGCCCCAGCATTTT.

CDR3 protein: CASSWDRGGNSPLHF. As DNA, the CDR3 is TGTGCCAGCAGTTGGGACAGGGGAGGGAATTCACCCCTCCACTTT. The chain recombines TRBV2 with TRBJ1-6; 10 bases line up with TRBD1. The CDR3 contains 15 residues. V was pared by 5 bases and J by 7 bases, with 5 bases of the junction left unmatched. The germline V gene has CDR1 SNHLY and CDR2 FYNNEI.